The 21 T cell receptor beta chains below all came from one sample that was sequenced in a study of monozygotic twins with inflammatory bowel disease. TCRdb reprocessed the 5' RACE reads, with one entry per CDR3 protein and no DNA. The sample's table shows approximately 340,000 distinct CDR3 sequences. Sequenced sample: blood. These receptors came from a human donor with ulcerative colitis or Crohn's disease, or a healthy co-twin of an affected twin (not recorded which).

The gene calls are TRBV6-2 or TRBV6-3 and TRBJ1-2; without DNA, the TCRdb call of TRBD1 cannot be checked. The V gene's germline CDR1 is MNHEY and CDR2 SVGEGT. This CDR3 spans 15 amino acids. CDR3 in amino acids: CASSYLQGAYYGYTF.

The V gene is TRBV28, the J gene TRBJ2-7; the D call of TRBD2 rests on TCRdb alone, since no DNA is present to check it. The CDR3 is 11 residues long. Germline values: CDR1 MDHEN, CDR2 SYDVKM. The CDR3 loop is CASSSTLQQYF.

The rearrangement joins TRBV4-1 to TRBJ1-2; TCRdb's D gene call, TRBD1, goes unchecked for lack of DNA. This CDR3 has 14 amino acids. CDR1 and CDR2 (germline): MGHRA, YSYEKL. The CDR3 is CASSRERGGYGYTF.

V is TRBV25-1 and J is TRBJ1-1; no DNA is available, so the TRBD1 call from TCRdb remains unchecked. CDR1 is MGHDK and CDR2 is SYGVNS in the germline V gene. The CDR3 covers 14 residues. This CDR3 is CASSEYGGSQVAFF.

This chain uses TRBV21-1 with TRBJ1-5. TRBV21-1 corresponds to a pseudogene. The CDR3 contains 16 residues. CDR3 amino acids: CASSIRRVSGNQPQHF.

The genes are TRBV6-5 and TRBJ1-1; the D gene TCRdb calls, TRBD1, cannot be checked with no DNA. From germline, CDR1 is MNHEY and CDR2 SVGAGI. The CDR3 length is 15 residues. The CDR3 spells CASSYGQGTNTEAFF.

This sequence joins TRBV5-1 and TRBJ2-2; TCRdb reports TRBD2, a call that lacks DNA to check it against. The CDR3 contains 15 residues. Germline V gene data show CDR1 as SGHRS and CDR2 as YFSETQ. CDR3 sequence reads: CASSFNSPNTGELFF.

This chain's CDR3 is CASSVSGTSGQIPYEQYF. The V call is TRBV5-1, the J call TRBJ2-7; TCRdb picks TRBD2, but there is no DNA to check that call. The germline CDR1 and CDR2 sequences are SGHRS and YFSETQ. The CDR3 has 18 amino acids.

J is TRBJ2-2 and V is TRBV5-1; TCRdb returns TRBD1, unconfirmable since there is no DNA. This CDR3 spans 16 amino acids. The germline V gene encodes CDR1 SGHRS and CDR2 YFSETQ. CDR3 in amino acids: CASAVWGTTNTGELFF.

The chain links TRBV13 to TRBJ2-7; the TRBD1 assignment by TCRdb is unverifiable without DNA. The CDR3 is made up of 16 amino acids. Per the germline V gene, CDR1 is PRHDT and CDR2 is FYEKMQ (reference sequence). CDR3 in amino acids: CASSYSQGTQTYEQYF.

This chain uses TRBV27 with TRBJ1-1; with no DNA, the TCRdb D assignment of TRBD1 cannot be verified. Per the germline V gene, CDR1 is MNHEY and CDR2 is SMNVEV (reference sequence). The length of the CDR3 is 13 residues. The CDR3 sequence: CASRRLGTDEAFF.

The chain recombines TRBV5-6 with TRBJ1-2; the TRBD1 assignment by TCRdb is unverifiable without DNA. The CDR3 has 15 amino acids. CDR1 and CDR2 (germline): SGHDT, YYEEEE. This CDR3 is CASSLGGGSGYGYTF.

This chain connects TRBV6-1 to TRBJ2-1; TCRdb's D call, TRBD1, is unchecked because there is no DNA. Germline lookup yields CDR1 MNHNS and CDR2 SASEGT. The CDR3 loop spans 15 amino acids. The CDR3 here is CASSLIPGQNNEQFF.

V and J are TRBV5-1 and TRBJ2-5; the D call from TCRdb, TRBD1, cannot be confirmed without DNA. The CDR3 contains 14 residues. Germline CDR1 reads SGHRS; CDR2 reads YFSETQ. CDR3: CASSAGTVKETQYF.

The chain couples TRBV12-3 or TRBV12-4 to TRBJ2-7; TCRdb's D call of TRBD2 is untestable without DNA. The CDR3 loop spans 23 amino acids. CDR3 sequence: CASSLGSLYQFISPLAASYEQYF.

CDR3 protein: CASSPGLSITGELFF. The chain employs TRBV28 and TRBJ2-2; TCRdb selects TRBD2, and the lack of DNA leaves this call unchecked. This CDR3 is 15 amino acids long. Germline CDR1 and CDR2: MDHEN and SYDVKM.

CDR3 amino acids: CASSQGPQGTDTQYF. V is TRBV3-1 and J is TRBJ2-3; the D call from TCRdb, TRBD1, cannot be confirmed without DNA. The CDR3 loop spans 15 amino acids. Germline V gene lookup returns CDR1 LGHDT and CDR2 YNNKEL (reference sequence).

The chain couples TRBV4-2 to TRBJ2-1; TCRdb picks TRBD2, but there is no DNA to check that call. CDR3 length: 16 residues. Per the germline V gene, CDR1 is LGHNA and CDR2 is YNFKEQ. CDR3 sequence reads: CASSQGYSGLSHQQFF.

The V gene is TRBV7-6, the J gene TRBJ1-4; TCRdb calls TRBD1, which cannot be checked without DNA. The CDR3 has 16 residues. Germline values: CDR1 SGHVS, CDR2 FNYEAQ. The CDR3 sequence: CASTGTGSLLNEKLFF.

The chain employs TRBV28 and TRBJ2-1; TCRdb reports TRBD2, a call that lacks DNA to check it against. This CDR3 has 19 residues. Germline V gene data show CDR1 as MDHEN and CDR2 as SYDVKM. CDR3: CASSFFARPGLAGYNEQFF. The whole variable domain, filled in from reference TRBV28 and TRBJ2-1, reads DVKVTQSSRYLVKRTGEKVFLECVQDMDHENMFWYRQDPGLGLRLIYFSYDVKMKEKGDIPEGYSVSREKKERFSLILESASTNQTSMYLCASSFFARPGLAGYNEQFFGPGTRLTVL.

The chain employs TRBV6-1 and TRBJ2-3; TCRdb picks TRBD2, but there is no DNA to check that call. CDR1 and CDR2 (germline): MNHNS, SASEGT. This CDR3 has 16 amino acids. CDR3: CASTRLAGGVWDTQYF.